Sequencing of this T cell receptor beta chain was carried out in a study of a mutant IDH1 vaccine in newly diagnosed glioma. Across the study: Sex among treated patients split about 62% male, around 40% female; mean age was approximately 40 years. Notes on the study in general: Pseudoprogression appeared independent of alterations in top peripheral clonotypes.

This table comes from immunoSEQ multiplex PCR, and its TCRdb copy is limited to in-frame clones, with some not included. The sample lists tens of thousands of clones; under 90% were seen once. Time point in this sample: week 35, safety follow-up. It was 300 ug of mutant IDH1 20-mer peptide that made up each vaccine dose, given with topical imiquimod. This CDR3 has 14 amino acids. The V end was cut by 5 bases, the J end by 1 base, with 9 bases between. Germline V gene data show CDR1 as SGHAT and CDR2 as FQDESV (reference sequence). Points on this clone: The target antigen is unknown.

This sample comprised PBMCs, obtained from a glioma patient whose treatment included an IDH1 peptide vaccine. The clonotype comes from a woman in her late teens or twenties with glioma. This sequence joins TRBV11-1 and TRBJ2-1; the D gene is possibly TRBD1 (6 bases). DNA of the CDR3: TGTGCCAGCAGCAAGGACAGATCCTACAATGAGCAGTTCTTC. Amino acid sequence: CASSKDRSYNEQFF.